The 3 T cell receptor beta chains given below trace back to one sample, sequenced in a study of CD8 T cells in ankylosing spondylitis. General observations from the study: In ankylosing spondylitis blood, a motif of roughly 8 highly homologous TCR beta variants appeared characteristic.

TCRdb analysed the 5' RACE reads with MiXCR anew, one entry per CDR3 protein. Among about 480,000 distinct CDR3 sequences listed, about 15% were seen once. Their antigen targets remain unknown. Material for sequencing was blood, either unsorted or a sorted T cell fraction (not recorded which). These receptors all come from a male donor with ankylosing spondylitis.

The chain is built from TRBV11-2 and TRBJ2-3; 8 bases match TRBD1. The V gene's germline CDR1 is SGHAT and CDR2 FQNNGV. With V trimmed by 5 bases and J by 1 base, 11 bases remained unmatched. The CDR3 has 17 amino acids. The CDR3 nucleotides read TGTGCCAGCAGCCCATTAGGAGTGGGACAGGGCACAGATACGCAGTATTTT. This gives the protein CASSPLGVGQGTDTQYF.

The gene calls are TRBV4-3 and TRBJ2-7; TRBD1 matches at 9 bases. This CDR3 region has 14 residues. Germline CDR1 LGHNA, CDR2 YSLEER. J lost 5 bases, V lost 4 bases, and 6 bases had no gene match. The CDR3 coding sequence is TGCGCCAGCAGCCTCCGGGACAGGGAGGACGAGCAGTACTTC. It translates to CASSLRDREDEQYF.

This chain joins TRBV6-1 and TRBJ2-1; 7 bases agree with TRBD2. This CDR3 region has 16 residues. In germline, CDR1 is MNHNS, CDR2 SASEGT. With V trimmed by 7 bases and J by 6 bases, 15 bases remained unmatched. CDR3: CASTQRTAGAGNEQFF. In DNA form, the CDR3 reads TGTGCCAGCACCCAACGAACGGCGGGAGCGGGCAATGAGCAGTTCTTC.